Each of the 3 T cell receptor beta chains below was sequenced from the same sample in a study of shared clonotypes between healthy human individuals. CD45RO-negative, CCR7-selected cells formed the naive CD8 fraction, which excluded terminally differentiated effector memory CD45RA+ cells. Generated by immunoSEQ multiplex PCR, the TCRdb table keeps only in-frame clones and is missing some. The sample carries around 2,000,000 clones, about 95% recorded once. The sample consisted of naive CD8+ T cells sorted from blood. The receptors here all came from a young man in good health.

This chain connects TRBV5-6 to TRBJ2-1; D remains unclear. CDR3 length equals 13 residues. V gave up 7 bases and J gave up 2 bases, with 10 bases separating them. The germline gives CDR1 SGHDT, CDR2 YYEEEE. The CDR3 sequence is CASLLGTYNEQFF. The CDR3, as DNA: TGTGCCAGCTTACTGGGTACCTACAATGAGCAGTTCTTC.

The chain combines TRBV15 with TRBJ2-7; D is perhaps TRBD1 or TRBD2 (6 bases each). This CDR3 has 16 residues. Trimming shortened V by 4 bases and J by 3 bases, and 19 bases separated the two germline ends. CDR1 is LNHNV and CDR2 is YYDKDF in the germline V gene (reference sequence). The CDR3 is CATSNLTGAHYYEQYF. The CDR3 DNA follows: TGTGCCACCAGCAATCTAACGGGGGCCCACTACTACGAGCAGTACTTC.

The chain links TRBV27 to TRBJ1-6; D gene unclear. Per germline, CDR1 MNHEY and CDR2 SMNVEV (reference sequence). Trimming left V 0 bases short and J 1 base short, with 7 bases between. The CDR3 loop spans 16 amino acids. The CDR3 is CASSLSPGSYNSPLHF. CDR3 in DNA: TGTGCCAGCAGTTTATCCCCGGGTTCCTATAATTCACCCCTCCACTTT.